Listed below are T cell receptor beta chains from one sample, sequenced in a study of cytomegalovirus exposure and HLA in healthy donors. This table comes from immunoSEQ multiplex PCR, and its TCRdb copy is limited to in-frame clones, with some not included. The sample shows roughly 140,000 clones, roughly 79% of them seen only once. Source material: PBMCs. All receptors derive from a male donor in good health and CMV-seronegative. CDR3s include the opening cysteine and the closing phenylalanine or tryptophan. Each record gives: clone size, J gene, D gene, V gene, CDR3 protein, CDR3 DNA. The D gene is left open where the match is weak. For some rows the clone size is stated as once, few or many, or as a class when expanded; others skip it.

NA | TRBJ1-2 | NA | TRBV9 | CASSTSAMNGYTF | TGTGCCAGCAGCACGAGCGCCATGAATGGCTACACCTTC
once | TRBJ2-5 | NA | TRBV7-2 | CASSPEGAGSARTQYF | TGTGCCAGCAGCCCCGAGGGGGCGGGGTCTGCACGGACCCAGTACTTC
once | TRBJ2-7 | NA | TRBV2 | CASSEGSTGLSYEQYF | TGTGCCAGCAGTGAAGGGTCCACAGGGCTTTCCTACGAGCAGTACTTC
NA | TRBJ1-2 | TRBD1 | TRBV7-8 | CASSSNNPSDRPYGYTF | TGTGCCAGCAGCTCCAACAATCCCTCGGACAGGCCCTATGGCTACACCTTC
NA | TRBJ2-7 | TRBD1 | TRBV5-6 | CASSFGTAVYEQYF | TGTGCCAGCAGCTTCGGGACAGCCGTCTACGAGCAGTACTTC
NA | TRBJ2-1 | TRBD1 | TRBV9 | CASSARQGTYNEQFF | TGTGCCAGCAGCGCCCGACAGGGTACCTACAATGAGCAGTTCTTC
NA | TRBJ1-6 | TRBD1 | TRBV19 | CASSSGQGGNSPLHF | TGTGCCAGTTCCTCTGGACAGGGCGGTAATTCACCCCTCCACTTT
NA | TRBJ2-7 | NA | TRBV25-1 | CASSELARGEQYF | TGTGCCAGCAGTGAATTAGCGCGCGGTGAGCAGTACTTC
NA | TRBJ2-5 | TRBD2 | TRBV6-5 | CASSYSRGGGEQYF | TGTGCCAGCAGTTACTCGCGGGGGGGAGGAGAGCAGTACTTC
NA | TRBJ1-2 | TRBD1 | TRBV27 | CASSQTGAVYGYTF | TGTGCCAGCAGTCAAACAGGGGCGGTCTATGGCTACACCTTC
few | TRBJ2-7 | NA | TRBV5-1 | CASSLAGVSYEQYF | TGCGCCAGCAGCTTGGCAGGGGTCTCCTACGAGCAGTACTTC
NA | TRBJ2-2 | TRBD1 | TRBV25-1 | CASSGPGQLLSNTGELFF | TGTGCCAGCAGTGGCCCGGGACAGTTACTCTCGAACACCGGGGAGCTGTTTTTT
NA | TRBJ2-3 | NA | TRBV4-3 | CASSQDLLGGVDTQYF | TGCGCCAGCAGCCAAGACCTACTAGGAGGGGTAGATACGCAGTATTTT
NA | TRBJ2-1 | NA | TRBV2 | CASSGQGGTFYEQFF | TGTGCCAGCAGTGGACAGGGAGGTACGTTCTATGAGCAGTTCTTC
NA | TRBJ1-1 | NA | TRBV9 | CASSGIGVGRSSTEAFF | TGTGCCAGCAGCGGAATCGGGGTCGGAAGGTCCTCCACTGAAGCTTTCTTT
NA | TRBJ2-5 | TRBD2 | TRBV7-2 | CASSGGLQETQYF | TGTGCCAGTAGCGGGGGCCTCCAAGAGACCCAGTACTTC
NA | TRBJ1-1 | NA | TRBV2 | CASSEIGQLMNTEAFF | TGTGCCAGCAGTGAAATCGGACAGCTAATGAACACTGAAGCTTTCTTT
few | TRBJ2-3 | NA | TRBV19 | CASSPSGEGRAF | TGTGCCAGTAGTCCCTCAGGGGAGGGGAGGGCCTTC
few | TRBJ2-7 | NA | TRBV4-3 | CASSQAYATYEQYF | TGCGCCAGCAGCCAAGCCTATGCCACCTACGAGCAGTACTTC
NA | TRBJ2-7 | TRBD1 | TRBV6-5 | CASSVGQGEQYF | TGTGCCAGCAGTGTGGGACAGGGCGAGCAGTACTTC
NA | TRBJ1-6 | NA | TRBV25-1 | CASSEPGGSDSPLHF | TGTGCCAGCAGTGAGCCGGGGGGTAGCGATTCACCCCTCCACTTT
NA | TRBJ2-1 | TRBD2 | TRBV14 | CASSQAASGSQDNEQFF | TGTGCCAGCAGCCAAGCGGCTAGCGGGAGTCAGGACAATGAGCAGTTCTTC
few | TRBJ1-1 | NA | TRBV29-1 | CSSRGLDPEAFF | TGCAGCTCCCGAGGTCTAGACCCTGAAGCTTTCTTT
NA | TRBJ1-2 | NA | TRBV5-1 | CASSQGTSNYGYTF | TGCGCCAGCAGCCAGGGGACCTCTAACTATGGCTACACCTTC
NA | TRBJ1-5 | NA | TRBV19 | CASSIGGNHQPQHF | TGTGCCAGTAGTATAGGCGGGAACCATCAGCCCCAGCATTTT
NA | TRBJ2-7 | NA | TRBV20-1 | CSARATYEQYF | TGCAGTGCTAGAGCTACCTACGAGCAGTACTTC
NA | TRBJ1-6 | NA | TRBV5-8 | CASSLLGGRHSPLHF | TGTGCCAGCAGCTTGCTGGGAGGGCGCCATTCACCCCTCCACTTT
NA | TRBJ2-7 | TRBD2 | TRBV4-1 | CASSRVTSGWDEQYF | TGCGCCAGCAGCCGCGTAACTAGCGGGTGGGACGAGCAGTACTTC
NA | TRBJ2-1 | TRBD2 | TRBV6-5 | CASSRLAVSYNEQFF | TGTGCCAGCAGCCGACTAGCGGTTTCCTACAATGAGCAGTTCTTC
NA | TRBJ2-1 | TRBD1 | TRBV23-1 | CASTERQGSYNEQFF | TGCGCCAGCACAGAGAGACAGGGGTCCTACAATGAGCAGTTCTTC
once | TRBJ1-1 | TRBD1 | TRBV5-5 | CASRLGQGNTEAFF | TGTGCCAGCAGGTTGGGACAGGGGAACACTGAAGCTTTCTTT
NA | TRBJ2-7 | NA | TRBV7-2 | CASSLGVGDLSYEQYF | TGTGCCAGCAGCTTAGGAGTCGGGGATCTCTCCTACGAGCAGTACTTC
NA | TRBJ2-5 | TRBD2 | TRBV19 | CASSPPGRAGETQYF | TGTGCCAGTAGTCCCCCCGGGAGGGCCGGGGAGACCCAGTACTTC
NA | TRBJ1-1 | TRBD1 | TRBV7-6 | CASSLAPGTAEAFF | TGTGCCAGCAGCTTGGCCCCCGGGACAGCTGAAGCTTTCTTT
NA | TRBJ2-1 | TRBD2 | TRBV5-4 | CASSSGLAGGNNEQFF | TGTGCCAGCAGCTCGGGACTAGCGGGGGGGAACAATGAGCAGTTCTTC
NA | TRBJ2-6 | TRBD1 | TRBV7-9 | CASSLVGDRGARGANVLTF | TGTGCCAGCAGCTTAGTGGGGGACAGGGGAGCAAGGGGGGCCAACGTCCTGACTTTC
once | TRBJ1-1 | NA | TRBV5-1 | CASSWTGQSEAFF | TGCGCCAGCAGCTGGACCGGACAGTCTGAAGCTTTCTTT
NA | TRBJ1-4 | NA | TRBV30 | CAWRPREKLFF | TGTGCCTGGAGGCCGCGGGAAAAACTGTTTTTT
NA | TRBJ2-2 | TRBD2 | TRBV29-1 | CSAYPGLGGTGELFF | TGCAGCGCCTATCCGGGACTAGGGGGGACCGGGGAGCTGTTTTTT
NA | TRBJ2-7 | TRBD1 | TRBV4-3 | CASSQVRGGFYEQYF | TGCGCCAGCAGCCAAGTTAGAGGGGGCTTCTACGAGCAGTACTTC
NA | TRBJ1-1 | NA | TRBV5-1 | CATSLRGRGWDTEAFF | TGCGCCACCAGTCTTAGGGGGAGAGGGTGGGACACTGAAGCTTTCTTT
NA | TRBJ2-7 | NA | TRBV21-1 | CASSKAGTSPGYF | TGTGCCAGCAGCAAAGCGGGGACATCCCCCGGGTACTTC
NA | TRBJ1-1 | TRBD1 | TRBV30 | CAWSVDRVVDTEAFF | TGTGCCTGGAGTGTCGACAGGGTCGTTGACACTGAAGCTTTCTTT
NA | TRBJ1-1 | NA | TRBV9 | CASSSHGGRDTEAFF | TGTGCCAGCAGCTCCCACGGGGGAAGGGACACTGAAGCTTTCTTT
NA | TRBJ1-5 | TRBD1 | TRBV18 | CASSPGTGAVDQPQHF | TGTGCCAGCTCACCCGGGACAGGGGCGGTGGATCAGCCCCAGCATTTT
NA | TRBJ2-1 | TRBD2 | TRBV5-1 | CASRLAGPSYNEQFF | TGCGCCAGCAGGCTAGCGGGACCGAGCTACAATGAGCAGTTCTTC
NA | TRBJ2-7 | TRBD1 | TRBV29-1 | CSVRDRGYEQYF | TGCAGCGTTAGGGACAGGGGGTACGAGCAGTACTTC